Described below is a single TCR beta chain sequence and its context. This record comes from a study of blood T cell repertoires in COVID-19. Overall study context: The study drew acute and convalescent COVID-19 samples from the United States, Italy and Spain. T cells, B-cell-depleted T cells, or PBMCs provided the cDNA or gDNA that served as material.

V gave up 5 bases and J gave up 4 bases, with 14 bases separating them. The CDR3 covers 14 residues. Germline CDR1 reads LNHDA; CDR2 reads SQIVND (reference sequence). Methods used by the authors: Using reference gene primer amplification, nucleated cell counts were estimated. The method was immunoSEQ multiplex PCR; TCRdb's version includes in-frame clones alone and lacks a portion of them. The V and J calls and clone size were taken over from that table, and D and trimming were inferred from the DNA. The sample includes 97,000 or so clones, 70% to 90% of them seen just once. This rearrangement joins TRBV19 to TRBJ1-2, with D possibly TRBD1 on 5 matching bases. The material sequenced was peripheral blood. The TCR comes from a man aged 55 to 70 with acute or convalescent COVID-19. CDR3 bases: TGTGCCAGTAGTCCCTCCCTAGGGGCCTATGGCTACACCTTC. This codes for CASSPSLGAYGYTF.